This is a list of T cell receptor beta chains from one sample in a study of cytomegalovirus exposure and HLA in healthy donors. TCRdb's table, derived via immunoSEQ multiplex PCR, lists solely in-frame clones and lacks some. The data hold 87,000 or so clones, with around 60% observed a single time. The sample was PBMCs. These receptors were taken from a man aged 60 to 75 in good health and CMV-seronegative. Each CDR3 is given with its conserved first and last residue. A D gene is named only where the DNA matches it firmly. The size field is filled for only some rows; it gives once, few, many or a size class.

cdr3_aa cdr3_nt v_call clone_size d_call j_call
CASSTQGSGGDEQFF TGTGCCAGCAGCACCCAGGGTAGCGGGGGGGATGAGCAGTTCTTC TRBV11-3 NA TRBD2 TRBJ2-1
CASSSAGGRETQYF TGCGCCAGCAGCTCCGCGGGGGGACGGGAGACCCAGTACTTC TRBV5-1 NA TRBD2 TRBJ2-5
CASSTRGIGGNTIYF TGTGCCAGCAGTACCAGGGGAATAGGAGGAAACACCATATATTTT TRBV6-1 NA NA TRBJ1-3
CASSLGAGVTGELFF TGTGCCAGCAGCTTAGGAGCGGGGGTAACCGGGGAGCTGTTTTTT TRBV13 many TRBD2 TRBJ2-2
CSVLQGGTDGYTF TGCAGCGTCCTACAGGGGGGGACTGATGGCTACACCTTC TRBV29-1 NA TRBD1 TRBJ1-2
CASSITGGPTWELFF TGTGCCAGTAGTATAACGGGGGGTCCTACCTGGGAGCTGTTTTTT TRBV19 NA TRBD2 TRBJ2-2
CASSVDSFGEKLFF TGTGCCAGCAGCGTAGACAGCTTTGGGGAAAAACTGTTTTTT TRBV9 NA NA TRBJ1-4
CASSIDGGAYEQYF TGTGCCAGTAGTATAGATGGAGGTGCCTACGAGCAGTACTTC TRBV19 NA NA TRBJ2-7
CASSLAGYNQPQHF TGTGCCAGCAGCTTGGCGGGGTACAATCAGCCCCAGCATTTT TRBV5-4 NA NA TRBJ1-5
CSVDHSRTGEDTEAFF TGCAGCGTTGACCACTCGAGGACAGGGGAGGACACTGAAGCTTTCTTT TRBV29-1 NA TRBD1 TRBJ1-1
CASSIHHPQGLGNTIYF TGTGCCAGTAGTATACATCATCCCCAGGGACTAGGAAACACCATATATTTT TRBV19 NA NA TRBJ1-3
CASSEGTGLYNEQFF TGTGCCAGCAGTGAAGGGACAGGACTCTACAATGAGCAGTTCTTC TRBV2 NA TRBD1 TRBJ2-1
CASSPEGATYEQYF TGCGCCAGCAGCCCAGAGGGGGCAACCTACGAGCAGTACTTC TRBV5-1 NA TRBD1 TRBJ2-7
CASSLSQGTEAFF TGTGCCAGCAGTTTAAGTCAGGGGACTGAAGCTTTCTTT TRBV28 few NA TRBJ1-1
CATSRDSGSEQYF TGTGCCACCAGCAGAGATTCGGGTTCCGAGCAGTACTTC TRBV15 NA NA TRBJ2-7
CASSVGSTNEQFF TGTGCCAGCAGCGTAGGAAGTACAAATGAGCAGTTCTTC TRBV9 NA NA TRBJ2-1
CASSLSSSGGGYSGNTIYF TGTGCCAGCAGTTTATCGAGTTCCGGGGGAGGATACTCTGGAAACACCATATATTTT TRBV27 NA NA TRBJ1-3
CASSWGKTSGRADTQYF TGCGCCAGCAGCTGGGGTAAAACTAGCGGGAGGGCAGATACGCAGTATTTT TRBV5-1 NA TRBD2 TRBJ2-3
CASSEKNGGGALFYEQYF TGTGCCAGCAGTGAAAAGAACGGCGGGGGGGCTTTGTTCTACGAGCAGTACTTC TRBV6-1 once TRBD2 TRBJ2-7
CASSAERYLQYF TGTGCCAGCAGTGCGGAGAGGTACTTGCAGTACTTC TRBV2 NA NA TRBJ2-7
CASNPSQRQGGETQYF TGTGCCAGCAACCCCTCGCAACGACAGGGCGGGGAGACCCAGTACTTC TRBV21-1 NA NA TRBJ2-5
CASSGDRGFGGETQYF TGCGCCAGCAGCGGGGACAGGGGTTTCGGGGGTGAGACCCAGTACTTC TRBV5-1 few TRBD1 TRBJ2-5
CASSIDINRGTGELFF TGTGCCAGCAGTATAGACATAAACAGGGGCACCGGGGAGCTGTTTTTT TRBV19 NA TRBD1 TRBJ2-2
CASSPGTDTQYF TGTGCCAGCAGCCCAGGGACAGATACGCAGTATTTT TRBV11-2 NA NA TRBJ2-3
CASSPEAFMNTEAFF TGTGCCAGTAGCCCTGAGGCATTCATGAACACTGAAGCTTTCTTT TRBV19 few NA TRBJ1-1
CASSTGVRETQYF TGTGCCAGTAGTACAGGGGTCAGAGAGACCCAGTACTTC TRBV19 NA NA TRBJ2-5
CASSVGQANGYTF TGTGCCAGCAGCGTAGGACAGGCTAACGGCTACACCTTC TRBV9 few NA TRBJ1-2
CASSVVGTSRGETQYF TGTGCCAGCAGCGTAGTTGGGACATCCAGAGGAGAGACCCAGTACTTC TRBV9 NA NA TRBJ2-5
CASSLPSGNDQFF TGTGCCAGCAGCTTACCTAGCGGGAATGACCAGTTCTTC TRBV13 NA TRBD2 TRBJ2-1
CASSLGTGEQYF TGCGCCAGCAGCCTCGGAACGGGCGAGCAGTACTTC TRBV5-1 few NA TRBJ2-7
CASSFTNYGYTF TGTGCCAGCAGCTTTACAAATTATGGCTACACCTTC TRBV7-2 NA NA TRBJ1-2
CASSLARGAEQYF TGTGCCAGCAGTTTGGCCCGGGGGGCGGAGCAGTACTTC TRBV28 few NA TRBJ2-5
CASSQDPGQGPDTQYF TGTGCCAGCAGCCAAGATCCGGGACAGGGGCCAGATACGCAGTATTTT TRBV11-3 NA TRBD1 TRBJ2-3
CASSTRTGAQEQYF TGCGCCAGCAGCACACGGACAGGGGCTCAGGAGCAGTACTTC TRBV9 once TRBD1 TRBJ2-7
CASSLEGSQPQHF TGTGCCAGCAGTTTGGAGGGTTCCCAGCCCCAGCATTTT TRBV27 once NA TRBJ1-5
CSTGLAPRGEQYF TGCAGCACAGGACTAGCGCCACGGGGCGAGCAGTACTTC TRBV29-1 NA TRBD2 TRBJ2-7
CASSLEYSDEAFF TGCGCCAGCAGCTTGGAATACAGTGATGAAGCTTTCTTT TRBV5-1 NA NA TRBJ1-1
CASSREGGGLEPQHF TGTGCCAGCTCACGAGAGGGCGGGGGCCTTGAGCCCCAGCATTTT TRBV18 NA NA TRBJ1-5
CASSSDSNSPLHF TGTGCCAGCAGCTCAGACAGTAATTCACCCCTCCACTTT TRBV7-3 NA NA TRBJ1-6
CSVEGLAETYNEQFF TGCAGCGTTGAGGGTCTTGCGGAAACCTACAATGAGCAGTTCTTC TRBV29-1 few NA TRBJ2-1
CASSSGLAGSSYNEQFF TGTGCCAGCAGCTCGGGACTAGCGGGCAGCTCCTACAATGAGCAGTTCTTC TRBV7-3 once TRBD2 TRBJ2-1
CASSLVTGLARPYNEQFF TGTGCCAGCAGCTTAGTAACGGGACTAGCGAGACCTTACAATGAGCAGTTCTTC TRBV13 NA TRBD2 TRBJ2-1
CASSLTGQGDQPQHF TGTGCCAGCAGCTTAACTGGACAGGGTGATCAGCCCCAGCATTTT TRBV7-9 NA TRBD1 TRBJ1-5
CASSLGAGGGPYYNEQFF TGTGCCAGCAGCTTAGGAGCTGGCGGGGGGCCGTACTACAATGAGCAGTTCTTC TRBV7-9 NA TRBD2 TRBJ2-1
CASSEVASGTYEQYF TGTGCCAGCAGTGAAGTTGCTAGCGGGACCTACGAGCAGTACTTC TRBV2 few TRBD2 TRBJ2-7
CASRPRTGGGYGYTF TGTGCCAGTAGACCCAGGACAGGGGGCGGTTATGGCTACACCTTC TRBV19 NA TRBD1 TRBJ1-2
CASSQVRGIRESQHF TGTGCCAGCAGCCAAGTTAGAGGGATTAGGGAGTCCCAGCATTTT TRBV14 NA NA TRBJ1-5
CASSLSTADTQYF TGTGCCAGCAGCTTGTCCACTGCAGATACGCAGTATTTT TRBV5-6 NA NA TRBJ2-3
CASSPRDRIRNSPLHF TGTGCCAGCAGCCCCCGGGACAGAATAAGAAATTCACCCCTCCACTTT TRBV5-8 NA TRBD1 TRBJ1-6
CASSFGSRVTGELFF TGTGCCAGCAGTTTTGGATCGAGGGTCACCGGGGAGCTGTTTTTT TRBV11-2 once NA TRBJ2-2
CASSPDRGISYEQYF TGTGCCAGCAGCCCGGATAGGGGAATATCCTACGAGCAGTACTTC TRBV7-3 few NA TRBJ2-7
CASSLSSSGANVLTF TGTGCCAGCAGTTTAAGTAGCTCTGGGGCCAACGTCCTGACTTTC TRBV27 few NA TRBJ2-6
CASSPAGAQTKGTQYF TGCGCCAGCAGCCCTGCAGGGGCCCAAACTAAAGGGACCCAGTACTTC TRBV5-1 NA NA TRBJ2-5
CASSKGAGTNEKLFF TGTGCCAGCAGCAAGGGGGCTGGGACTAATGAAAAACTGTTTTTT TRBV7-7 NA TRBD1 TRBJ1-4